This T cell receptor (beta chain) appears in the sequencing data of a study of T cells in Graves' hyperthyroidism and ophthalmopathy (dated by TCRdb to between 2018 and 2021). Concerning the study at large: Peripheral blood was collected at initial diagnosis, before any treatment. A discovery cohort of roughly 100 patients, 43 with Graves' ophthalmopathy and about 58 with stable Graves' hyperthyroidism, was used to find distinguishing TCR V-J signatures. Whether ophthalmopathy could be predicted prospectively was tested in an independent validation cohort made up of 18 hyperthyroidism patients plus 17 patients who later progressed to ophthalmopathy. The 100 or so discovery patients were randomly divided into training and test sets at a 7:3 ratio. In several Graves' hyperthyroidism patients, the study also compared T-cell repertoires from thyroid tissue with T-cell repertoires from blood. After sampling, hyperthyroidism patients received methimazole starting at 30 mg daily, and ophthalmopathy patients received high-dose intravenous methylprednisolone. TCR Vbeta CDR3 sequencing of approximately 140 peripheral blood samples (about 45 ophthalmopathy, some 75 hyperthyroidism and roughly 17 progressor patients) is reported in the paper.

TCR beta CDR3 regions were amplified from RNA transcripts. A first-round RT-PCR of the TCR CDR3 used the HTBI primer set with the Qiagen OneStep RT-PCR kit. Libraries were constructed in a second round of multiplex PCR, after which size selection and purification were performed. Paired-end sequencing of the libraries was performed with 100 bp reads on an Illumina HiSeq2000. As for the original processing: Raw data were processed with SOAPnuke, discarding reads with adapters, uncalled bases, mean Phred below 15, or no exact constant-primer or identifier match. COPE v1.2.5 was used to merge high-quality paired reads, and clonotypes were defined as unique nucleotide sequences. MiTCR v1.1 was used to align clonotypes to the IMGT TRBV, TRBD and TRBJ reference segments. The analysis was restricted to V-J combinations with a frequency above 0.0001, which together covered about 99% of the repertoires. A TCS score was defined as the ratio of F50 (clonal expansion) to E x V (chaos), with BLOSUM62-based TCRdist applied between CDR3 peptides within each V-J. Welch's t-statistics and random forest reduced roughly 500 V-J features to fewer than 15, which were used in a naive Bayes classifier (R e1071). TCRdb reran the public reads through fastp at Q25 and MiXCR, keeping productive beta chains. Rows matching on CDR3 protein sequence are summarized as one entry with the most common DNA and genes. In this record, the V and J calls reflect TCRdb's handling and not the investigators' own analysis. The sample table lists approximately 530,000 distinct CDR3 sequences, nearly 20% of them with a count of one. Clones ranked in the top ten supply roughly 44% of the sample.

Ophthalmopathy patients had moderately to severely active disease, with a Clinical Activity Score of 3 or more, a NOSPECS grade of 4 or more, and a disease duration of less than 3 months. Exclusion was applied to patients with uncontrolled infections, other autoimmune diseases, pregnancy or lactation. Diagnoses were based on clinical symptoms, serum thyroxine and TRAb, thyroid ultrasound and orbital computed tomography. PBMCs were separated from approximately 10 ml of fresh peripheral blood using Ficoll-Paque density gradient centrifugation. Total RNA was extracted using Trizol reagent, and RNA quality was assessed on an Agilent 2100 Bioanalyzer. The cysteine opens and the phenylalanine closes a CDR3 of 14 amino acids. Only the CDR3 portion is preserved as DNA: 42 bases, with reading frame beginning at the first base. V is clipped by 3 bases and J by 0 bases, and the sequence between their germline boundaries is 8 bases long.

Here is what the overall study found, with its caveats: Most expanded thyroid clonotypes (frequency above 0.001) were also found in blood, which suggests that blood repertoires may mirror thyroid immune responses. In validation, the model predicted progression to ophthalmopathy a median of about 6.8 months before onset, with approximately 68% sensitivity and about 72% specificity. No statistical method was used to fix the sample size in advance, and group allocation was not hidden from the investigators. A model built on a 13 V-J signature distinguished ophthalmopathy from stable hyperthyroidism, reaching 85% to 90% sensitivity and about 81% specificity in cross-validation and 80%/75% in testing.

This clonotype has a count of ten or more. The antigen it binds to is not known. Base qualities are not at hand, and no much larger clone is one base apart. Sequencing input: blood. The TCR was taken from a man aged 40-49 years with Graves' ophthalmopathy. Recombination connected TRBV12-3 or TRBV12-4 to TRBJ1-1; the best D guess is TRBD1, with 5 bases matching. Here the CDR3 is given as CASSFQGLNTEAFF. The base sequence is TGTGCCAGCAGTTTTCAGGGATTGAACACTGAAGCTTTCTTT.